This T cell receptor beta chain was recovered during a study of blood T cell repertoires in COVID-19. Study overall: The United States, Italy and Spain supplied acute and convalescent COVID-19 samples. Sample material is recorded as cDNA or gDNA derived from T cells, B-cell-depleted T cells, or PBMCs.

Authors' processing steps: For nucleated cells, counts were estimated from reference gene primer amplification. Sequencing was performed with immunoSEQ multiplex PCR; in TCRdb, only in-frame clones are kept and a portion is missing. V and J calls plus clone size are reproduced from that table; the DNA served to infer D and trimming. The data show 300,000 to 400,000 clones, 88% seen once. This CDR3 has 16 amino acids. Germline-derived CDR1 and CDR2 are MNHEY and SVGAGI. The V end lost 3 bases, the J end lost 0 bases, and 12 bases lay between the germline ends. Participants had their cohort set by participant-reported clinical history.

The sample was PBMCs or T cells enriched from blood (not recorded which). V is TRBV6-5 and J is TRBJ2-4; possible D gene TRBD1, 5 bases. The sequence came from a woman aged 30 to 39 with acute COVID-19. DNA of the CDR3: TGTGCCAGCAGTTATTCATCAGGGATAGCCAAAAACATTCAGTACTTC. Amino acids: CASSYSSGIAKNIQYF.